The 6 T cell receptor beta chains in this list originate from one sample, sequenced in a study of vaccination and CD4 T cells after COVID-19. These receptors' antigens are unknown. Treatment: roughly ten-day PBMC culture with coronavirus spike peptide pools or control peptides (ViraFEST assay). Sequencing of cultured CD4+ T cell DNA used the Oncomine TCR Beta short-read assay. MiXCR was run by TCRdb on the PCR reads, yielding one entry per CDR3 protein. The data show 19,000 or so distinct CDR3 sequences, 80% to 85% seen once. Sequencing used CD4+ T cells from blood, cultured in vitro, obtained after SARS-CoV-2 vaccination. The receptors derive from a human donor who received a COVID-19 vaccine.

The V call is TRBV2, the J call TRBJ1-6; maybe TRBD1 (6 bases). Per the germline V gene, CDR1 is SNHLY and CDR2 is FYNNEI. The CDR3 extends over 12 amino acids. V was clipped by 5 bases and J by 8 bases, with 7 bases between them. CDR3: CASSNRDSPLHF. The CDR3 DNA reads TGTGCCAGCAGTAACAGGGATTCACCCCTCCACTTT.

The V and J genes are TRBV30 and TRBJ1-3, with D unclear. Deletions cut 0 bases from V and 4 bases from J, with 7 bases between. Germline V lookup: CDR1 GTSNPN, CDR2 SVGIG (reference sequence). CDR3 length: 13 residues. Here the CDR3 DNA reads TGTGCCTGGAGTGTAGGGTTGGGAAACACCATATATTTT. Amino acids: CAWSVGLGNTIYF.

J is TRBJ2-5 and V is TRBV10-3; TRBD2 aligns across 13 bases. Germline V gene lookup returns CDR1 ENHRY and CDR2 SYGVKD. The CDR3 has 16 amino acids. V lost 6 bases to trimming and J lost 4 bases; unmatched junction nucleotides: 8. The CDR3 spells CAISITSGGARETQYF. CDR3 DNA sequence: TGTGCCATCAGCATCACTAGCGGGGGGGCGAGAGAGACCCAGTACTTC.

The chain has TRBV20-1 and TRBJ1-1, with D maybe TRBD1 (6 bases). Trimming cost V 0 bases and J 0 bases, with 8 bases left between them. Germline V gene lookup returns CDR1 DFQATT and CDR2 SNEGSKA (reference sequence). The CDR3 runs 14 residues. The CDR3 protein is CSARDYRVNTEAFF. CDR3 in DNA: TGCAGTGCTAGAGATTACAGGGTGAACACTGAAGCTTTCTTT.

The chain joins TRBV7-2 to TRBJ2-5, with D perhaps matching TRBD1 or TRBD2 (5 bases each). From germline, CDR1 is SGHTA and CDR2 FQGNSA. The V gene lost 3 bases and the J gene lost 4 bases, with 9 bases spanning the gap. The length of the CDR3 is 13 residues. The CDR3 reads CASSFGDGETQYF. The CDR3 DNA reads TGTGCCAGCAGCTTTGGGGACGGAGAGACCCAGTACTTC. The entire variable domain, with the rest obtained from reference TRBV7-2 and TRBJ2-5, is as follows: GAGVSQSPSNKVTEKGKDVELRCDPISGHTALYWYRQSLGQGLEFLIYFQGNSAPDKSGLPSDRFSAERTGGSVSTLTIQRTQQEDSAVYLCASSFGDGETQYFGPGTRLLVL.

The chain joins TRBV6-2 or TRBV6-3 to TRBJ2-2, with D tentatively TRBD1 (5 bases). V was trimmed by 5 bases and J by 7 bases, leaving 17 bases between them. CDR3 length: 15 amino acids. Per germline, CDR1 MNHEY and CDR2 SVGEGT. The CDR3 DNA is TGTGCCAGCAGTCACCAGGGTGGGGTAGTCGGGGAGCTGTTTTTT. This sequence encodes CASSHQGGVVGELFF.